Reported below is one TCR beta chain. Its target is unknown. The source of the sample is a study of blood T cells in healthy people across ages. Study-wide findings and caveats: Aged donors had fewer naive CD4+ cells and lower diversity than long-lived donors. Strong correlation linked observed beta diversity and percent naive T cells.

It was with a sample-barcoded 5' primer and a J-beta primer mix that a second PCR of roughly 7 to 11 cycles was run. Each cDNA molecule was tagged by a template-switch adaptor with 12 random nucleotides. TCRdb called the 5' RACE reads again in MiXCR, with one record for every CDR3 protein. The sample consists of 650,000 to 800,000 distinct CDR3 sequences, around 42% of them appearing once. V was pared by 3 bases and J by 8 bases, with 16 bases between. The germline V gene has CDR1 DFQATT and CDR2 SNEGSKA (reference sequence). The CDR3 runs 13 residues. The people who gave samples were healthy Caucasians from Russia, aged about 6 to 100.

The origin of this receptor is a man in his sixties in good health. Input material: blood. This chain joins TRBV20-1 and TRBJ1-2, with D uncertain. Here the CDR3 DNA reads TGCAGTGCTAGTGGGTTTTCTGTGGAGGGCTACACCTTC. This translates into CSASGFSVEGYTF.